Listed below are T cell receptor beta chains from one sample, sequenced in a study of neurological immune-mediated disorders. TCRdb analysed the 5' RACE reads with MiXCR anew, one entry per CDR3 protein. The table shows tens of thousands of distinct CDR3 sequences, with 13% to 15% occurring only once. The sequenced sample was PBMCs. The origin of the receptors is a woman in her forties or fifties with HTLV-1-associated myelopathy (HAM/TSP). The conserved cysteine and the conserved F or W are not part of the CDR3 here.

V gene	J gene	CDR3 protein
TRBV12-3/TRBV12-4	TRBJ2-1	ASSPSTGVEQF
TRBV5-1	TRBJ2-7	ASSLEGEHEQY
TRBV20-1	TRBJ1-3	SARDPRAGPGNTIY
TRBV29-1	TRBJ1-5	RVDTGRGQPQH
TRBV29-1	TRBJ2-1	SATSRYNEQF
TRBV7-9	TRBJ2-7	ASSLGPDWGY
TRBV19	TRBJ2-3	ASSRRGNTDTQY
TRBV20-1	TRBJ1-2	SAPTGGGGYT
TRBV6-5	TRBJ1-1	ASSSMGQIGGNTEAF
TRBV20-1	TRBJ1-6	SSRDRGRGGNSPLH
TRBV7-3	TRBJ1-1	ASSPKIEDRRVEAF
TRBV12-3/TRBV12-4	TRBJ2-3	ASSWSGGTDTQY
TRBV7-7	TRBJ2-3	ASSPSGGKTDTQY
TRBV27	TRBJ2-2	ASSFYSRTGELF
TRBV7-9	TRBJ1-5	ASSDGNQPQH
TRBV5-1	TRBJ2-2	ASSLSAGRNTGELF
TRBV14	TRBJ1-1	ASSHASGEAF
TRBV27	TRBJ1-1	ASSHWTDNTEAF
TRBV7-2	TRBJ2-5	ASSLGPRETQY
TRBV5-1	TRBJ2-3	ASSYDREGTDTQY
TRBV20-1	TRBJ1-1	SADPTENLNTEAF
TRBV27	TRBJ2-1	ASSFRVGEQF
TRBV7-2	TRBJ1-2	ASSLGRGSYGYT
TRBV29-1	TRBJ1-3	SVGDRAGNTIY
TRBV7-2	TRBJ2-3	ASSSFLDSWDVGTQY
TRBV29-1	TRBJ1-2	SVDFAELYGYT
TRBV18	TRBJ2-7	ASSPSLGGVSSYEQY
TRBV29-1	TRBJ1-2	SVRTGDNYGYT
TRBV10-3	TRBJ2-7	AIGQGSYEQY
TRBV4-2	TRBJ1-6	ASSQESRGFSPLH
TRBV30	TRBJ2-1	AGWGGGGNEQF
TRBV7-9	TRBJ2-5	ASSPRGIGETQY
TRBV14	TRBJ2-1	ASSLRLVGYSYNEQF
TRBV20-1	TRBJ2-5	SARRGGGAKETQY
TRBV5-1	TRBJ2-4	ASSLRGKNIQY
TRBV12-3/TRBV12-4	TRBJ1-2	ASSTGYEQGISYGYT
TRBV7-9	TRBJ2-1	AGEDDINEQF
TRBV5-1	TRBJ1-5	ASSPGTVAGGQPQH
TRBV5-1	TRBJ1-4	ASSSWTGGEKLF
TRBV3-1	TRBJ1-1	ASSSSTGGGTEAF
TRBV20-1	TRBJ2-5	SARSGLAGGRLETQY
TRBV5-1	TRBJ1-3	ASSVDRGAGNTIY
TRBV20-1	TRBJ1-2	SARDWDSNQFYT
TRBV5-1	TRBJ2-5	ASSGQGTGETQY
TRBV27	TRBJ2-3	ASSFDRAHHTDTQY
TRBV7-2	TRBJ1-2	ASSLAGGPNYGYT
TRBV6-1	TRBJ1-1	ASSDRRTTENTEAF
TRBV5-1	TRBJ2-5	ASSLVQETQY
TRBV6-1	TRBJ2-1	ATSGQGWNEQF
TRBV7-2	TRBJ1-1	ASRERSGDTEAF
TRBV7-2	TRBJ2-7	ASSLKGAYEQY